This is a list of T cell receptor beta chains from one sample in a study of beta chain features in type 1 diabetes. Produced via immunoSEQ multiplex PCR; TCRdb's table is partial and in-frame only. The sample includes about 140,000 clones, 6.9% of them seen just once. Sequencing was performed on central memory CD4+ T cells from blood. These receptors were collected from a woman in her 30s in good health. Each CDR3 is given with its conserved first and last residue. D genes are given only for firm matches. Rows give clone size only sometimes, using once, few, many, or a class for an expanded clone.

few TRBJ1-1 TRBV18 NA CASSPLGGGGNTEAFF TGTGCCAGCTCACCACTCGGGGGAGGTGGCAACACTGAAGCTTTCTTT
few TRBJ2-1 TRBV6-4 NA CASSEMGAHYNEQFF TGTGCCAGCAGTGAGATGGGGGCGCACTACAATGAGCAGTTCTTC
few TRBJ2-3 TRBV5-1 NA CASSFGQAAGTDTQYF TGCGCCAGCAGCTTTGGGCAGGCCGCCGGCACAGATACGCAGTATTTT
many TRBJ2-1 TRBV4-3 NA CASSQDNGNEQFF TGCGCCAGCAGCCAAGATAACGGCAATGAGCAGTTCTTC
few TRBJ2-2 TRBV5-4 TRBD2 CATERTSGNAGTGELFF TGTGCGACCGAGAGGACGAGCGGGAATGCGGGCACCGGGGAGCTGTTTTTT
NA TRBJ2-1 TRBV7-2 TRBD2 CASSPRLAGDYNEQFF TGTGCCAGCAGCCCCCGACTAGCGGGAGACTACAATGAGCAGTTCTTC
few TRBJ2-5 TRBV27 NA CASSLMGGETQYF TGTGCCAGCAGTTTAATGGGGGGAGAGACCCAGTACTTC
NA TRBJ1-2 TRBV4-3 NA CASSQEKGYGYTF TGCGCCAGCAGCCAAGAAAAGGGGTATGGCTACACCTTC
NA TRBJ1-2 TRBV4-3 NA CASSQVPGYYGYTF TGCGCCAGCAGCCAAGTTCCAGGGTACTATGGCTACACCTTC
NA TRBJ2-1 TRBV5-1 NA CASSLDSRMFF TGCGCCAGCAGCTTGGATAGTCGTATGTTCTTC
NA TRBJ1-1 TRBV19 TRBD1 CASRGQGIFMNTEAFF TGTGCCAGTAGAGGACAGGGGATTTTCATGAACACTGAAGCTTTCTTT
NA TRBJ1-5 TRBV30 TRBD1 CAWSEGQGIGSNQPQHF TGTGCCTGGAGTGAGGGACAGGGTATAGGGAGCAATCAGCCCCAGCATTTT
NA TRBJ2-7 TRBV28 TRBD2 CASSSPTSGSFYEQYF TGTGCCAGCAGTTCTCCGACTAGCGGGAGTTTCTACGAGCAGTACTTC
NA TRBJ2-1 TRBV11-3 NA CASSIAYNEQFF TGTGCCAGCAGCATCGCGTACAATGAGCAGTTCTTC
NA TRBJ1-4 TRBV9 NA CASSVDRGEGEKLFF TGTGCCAGCAGCGTAGATCGGGGTGAGGGTGAAAAACTGTTTTTT
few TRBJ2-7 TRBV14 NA CASSQVRLQGYYEQYF TGTGCCAGCAGCCAAGTCCGCCTCCAGGGGTACTACGAGCAGTACTTC
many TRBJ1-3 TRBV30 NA CAWSDNSGNTIYF TGTGCCTGGAGTGACAACTCTGGAAACACCATATATTTT
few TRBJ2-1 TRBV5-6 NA CASSYGVTYNEQFF TGTGCCAGCAGCTACGGGGTAACCTACAATGAGCAGTTCTTC
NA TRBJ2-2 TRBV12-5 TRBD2 CASGLVLAGGPNTGELFF TGTGCTAGTGGTTTGGTACTCGCGGGAGGGCCGAACACCGGGGAGCTGTTTTTT
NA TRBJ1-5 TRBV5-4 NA CASSLDQRQPQHF TGTGCCAGCAGCTTGGACCAACGGCAGCCCCAGCATTTT
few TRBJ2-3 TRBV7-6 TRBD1 CASSLGGTGVADTQYF TGTGCCAGCAGCTTAGGAGGGACAGGGGTCGCAGATACGCAGTATTTT
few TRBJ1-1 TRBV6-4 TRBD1 CASRRGLDTEAFF TGTGCCAGCCGTAGGGGGCTAGACACTGAAGCTTTCTTT
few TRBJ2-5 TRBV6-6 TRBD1 CASSGPGQGETQYF TGTGCCAGCAGTGGACCGGGACAGGGGGAGACCCAGTACTTC
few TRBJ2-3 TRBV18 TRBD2 CASSPRREMDTQYF TGTGCCAGCTCACCACGGCGGGAGATGGATACGCAGTATTTT
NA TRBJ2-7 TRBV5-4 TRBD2 CASSSGLAVSSYEQYF TGTGCCAGCAGCAGCGGACTAGCGGTAAGCTCCTACGAGCAGTACTTC
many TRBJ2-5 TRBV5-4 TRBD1 CASSSQGAGETQYF TGTGCCAGCAGTTCACAGGGGGCGGGAGAGACCCAGTACTTC
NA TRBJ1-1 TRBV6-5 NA CASSYSWGGTEAFF TGTGCCAGCAGTTACTCGTGGGGAGGGACTGAAGCTTTCTTT
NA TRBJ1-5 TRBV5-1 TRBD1 CASSGGTGDQPQHF TGCGCCAGCAGCGGTGGGACAGGGGATCAGCCCCAGCATTTT
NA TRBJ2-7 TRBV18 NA CASSPEGGYEQYF TGTGCCAGCTCACCGGAAGGGGGCTACGAGCAGTACTTC
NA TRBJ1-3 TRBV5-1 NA CASTQIPGNTIYF TGCGCCAGCACCCAGATCCCTGGAAACACCATATATTTT
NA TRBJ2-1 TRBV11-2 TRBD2 CASSLVGEGTNEQFF TGTGCCAGCAGCTTAGTGGGGGAGGGTACCAATGAGCAGTTCTTC
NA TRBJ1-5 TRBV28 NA CASRTSNQPQHF TGTGCCAGCAGGACATCGAATCAGCCCCAGCATTTT
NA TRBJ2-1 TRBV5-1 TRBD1 CASSRTGGYNEQFF TGCGCCAGCAGCCGGACAGGGGGCTACAATGAGCAGTTCTTC
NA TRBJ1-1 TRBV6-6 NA CASSYLRVLNTEAFF TGTGCCAGCAGTTACCTGAGGGTCCTGAACACTGAAGCTTTCTTT
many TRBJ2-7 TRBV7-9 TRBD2 CASSTGTSGKDEQYF TGTGCCAGCAGCACGGGGACTAGCGGGAAGGACGAGCAGTACTTC
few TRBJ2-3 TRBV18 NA CASSPSGDTQYF TGTGCCAGCTCACCATCGGGAGATACGCAGTATTTT
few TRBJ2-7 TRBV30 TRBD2 CAWSGTSGRSSYEQYF TGTGCCTGGAGTGGGACTAGCGGGAGGAGCTCCTACGAGCAGTACTTC